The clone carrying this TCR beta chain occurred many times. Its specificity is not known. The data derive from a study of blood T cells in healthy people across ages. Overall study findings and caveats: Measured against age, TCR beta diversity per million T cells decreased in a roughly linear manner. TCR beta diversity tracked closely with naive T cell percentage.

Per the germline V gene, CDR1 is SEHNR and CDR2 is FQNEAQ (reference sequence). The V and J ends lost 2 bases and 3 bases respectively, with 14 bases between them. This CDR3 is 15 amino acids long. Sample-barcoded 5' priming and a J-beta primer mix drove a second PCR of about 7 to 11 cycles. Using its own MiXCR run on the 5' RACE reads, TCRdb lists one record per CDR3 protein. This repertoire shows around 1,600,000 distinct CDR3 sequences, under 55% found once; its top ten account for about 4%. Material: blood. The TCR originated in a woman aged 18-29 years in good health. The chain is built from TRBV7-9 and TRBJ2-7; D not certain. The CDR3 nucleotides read TGTGCCAGCAGCTTATTGGATGGGAAGATCTACGAGCAGTACTTC. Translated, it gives CASSLLDGKIYEQYF.